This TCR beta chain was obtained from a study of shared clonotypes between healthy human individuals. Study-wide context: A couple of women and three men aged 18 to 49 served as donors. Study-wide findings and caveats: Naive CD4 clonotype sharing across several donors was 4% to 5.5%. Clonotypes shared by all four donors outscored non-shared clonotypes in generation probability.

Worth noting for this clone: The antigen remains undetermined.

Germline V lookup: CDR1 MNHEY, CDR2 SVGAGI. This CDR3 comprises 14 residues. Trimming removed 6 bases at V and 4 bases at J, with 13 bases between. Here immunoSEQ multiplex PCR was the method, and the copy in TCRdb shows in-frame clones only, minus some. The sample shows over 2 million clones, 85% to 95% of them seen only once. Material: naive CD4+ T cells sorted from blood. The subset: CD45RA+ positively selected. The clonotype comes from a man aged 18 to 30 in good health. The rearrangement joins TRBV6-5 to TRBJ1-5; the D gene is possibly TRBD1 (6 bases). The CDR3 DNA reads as TGTGCCAGCAGGGGGGCCGGGGGTAATCAGCCCCAGCATTTT. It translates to CASRGAGGNQPQHF.